The clone carrying this T cell receptor beta chain was picked up many times. Its antigen remains unidentified. CDR3 size: 14 residues. Trimming left V 2 bases short and J 6 bases short, with 13 bases between. Germline CDR1 reads KGHDR; CDR2 reads SFDVKD. Preparation of TCR beta libraries was done by quantitative 5'-RACE with molecular barcodes. TCRdb re-called the 5' RACE reads with MiXCR, one entry per CDR3 protein. In the table there are about 510,000 distinct CDR3 sequences, about 5.2% of which are singletons. These data originate in a study of CD8 T cells in ankylosing spondylitis. General study results and limits: Blood from ankylosing spondylitis patients appeared to carry a characteristic roughly 8-variant TCR beta motif. Matched ankylosing spondylitis synovial fluid reportedly contained a significantly enriched population of disease-linked clones.

The sequenced material came from blood, either unsorted or a sorted T cell fraction (not recorded which). The V and J genes are TRBV24-1 and TRBJ2-7; a weak D match, TRBD2 (5 bases). This receptor was taken from a male donor with ankylosing spondylitis. CDR3 nucleotide sequence: TGTGCCACCAGTGATTCGTATCCAGGAGGCGAGCAGTACTTC. It yields the protein CATSDSYPGGEQYF.